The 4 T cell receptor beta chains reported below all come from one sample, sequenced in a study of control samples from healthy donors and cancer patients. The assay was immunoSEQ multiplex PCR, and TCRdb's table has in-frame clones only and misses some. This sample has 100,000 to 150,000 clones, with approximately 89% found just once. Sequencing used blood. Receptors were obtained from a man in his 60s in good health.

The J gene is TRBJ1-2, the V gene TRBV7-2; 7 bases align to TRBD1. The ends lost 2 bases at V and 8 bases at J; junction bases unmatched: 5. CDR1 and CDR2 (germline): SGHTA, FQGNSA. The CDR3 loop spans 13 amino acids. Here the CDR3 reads CASSLRRGQGYTF. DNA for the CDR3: TGTGCCAGCAGCTTAAGGAGGGGGCAAGGCTACACCTTC.

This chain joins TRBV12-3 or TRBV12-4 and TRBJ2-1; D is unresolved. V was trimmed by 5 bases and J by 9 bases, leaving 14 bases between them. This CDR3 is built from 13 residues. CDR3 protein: CASSLGSKGEQFF. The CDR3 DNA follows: TGTGCCAGCAGTCTGGGGTCTAAGGGTGAGCAGTTCTTC.

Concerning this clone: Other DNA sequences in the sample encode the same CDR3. The DNA of the CDR3 is TGTGCCAGCTCACCGGACAGGGACTATGGCTACACCTTC. Amino acid sequence: CASSPDRDYGYTF. The chain couples TRBV18 to TRBJ1-2; 8 bases line up with TRBD1. The CDR3 spans 13 residues. With V trimmed by 3 bases and J by 3 bases, 0 bases remained unmatched. The germline V gene encodes CDR1 KGHSH and CDR2 LQKENI. The full variable domain, rest sourced from reference TRBV18 and TRBJ1-2, is NAGVMQNPRHLVRRRGQEARLRCSPMKGHSHVYWYRQLPEEGLKFMVYLQKENIIDESGMPKERFSAEFPKEGPSILRIQQVVRGDSAAYFCASSPDRDYGYTFGSGTRLTVV.

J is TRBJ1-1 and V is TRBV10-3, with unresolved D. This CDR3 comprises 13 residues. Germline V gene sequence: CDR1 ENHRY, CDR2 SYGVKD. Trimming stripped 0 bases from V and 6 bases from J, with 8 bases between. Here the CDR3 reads CAISESFAAEAFF. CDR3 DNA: TGTGCCATCAGTGAGTCCTTTGCTGCTGAAGCTTTCTTT.